This record looks at one T cell receptor (beta chain) sequence and its context. The record originates from a study of OX40 agonist ivuxolimab in advanced cancers. Study-level information: Three patients showed partial responses: one hepatocellular carcinoma and two cutaneous melanoma cases.

Only in-frame clones appear in the TCRdb table, and some are missing; sequencing was by immunoSEQ multiplex PCR. The data show some 66,000 clones, roughly 87% seen once. The clonotype comes from an adult with an advanced solid tumor such as melanoma, head and neck, liver or kidney cancer. Specimen: CD4+ or CD8+ T cells sorted from blood, collected in a trial of the OX40 agonist ivuxolimab.

CDR3 DNA sequence: TGTGCCAGCAGCTTAATCCCGAACTATGGCTACACCTTC. Amino acid sequence: CASSLIPNYGYTF. The chain recombines TRBV11-2 with TRBJ1-2; D call uncertain. This CDR3 spans 13 amino acids. V lost 2 bases and J 2 bases, leaving 6 bases between the germline ends. In germline, CDR1 is SGHAT, CDR2 FQNNGV.